The entry below describes one T cell receptor (beta chain). The sample holds one count of this clonotype. Its antigen remains unidentified. Within one base of it there is no much larger clone, and no base qualities were kept. A solitary read yields weak support. Exclusion was applied to patients with uncontrolled infections, other autoimmune diseases, pregnancy or lactation. Clinical symptoms, serum thyroxine and TRAb, thyroid ultrasound, and orbital computed tomography formed the basis for the diagnoses. Trizol reagent was used to extract total RNA, and RNA quality was then checked on an Agilent 2100 Bioanalyzer. The data are from a study of T cells in Graves' hyperthyroidism and ophthalmopathy (dated by TCRdb to between 2018 and 2020). About the full investigation: To identify distinguishing TCR V-J signatures, a discovery cohort of 90 to 100 patients was used, comprising 40 to 45 with Graves' ophthalmopathy and under 60 with stable Graves' hyperthyroidism. Prospective prediction of ophthalmopathy was tested in an independent validation cohort consisting of 18 hyperthyroidism patients and more than 15 patients who later progressed to ophthalmopathy. The approximately 100 discovery patients were randomly divided into training and test sets at a 7:3 ratio. In more than 5 Graves' hyperthyroidism patients, the study also compared T-cell repertoires from thyroid tissue with T-cell repertoires from blood. Once sampling was done, hyperthyroidism patients were given methimazole at a starting dose of 30 mg daily, whereas ophthalmopathy patients were given high-dose intravenous methylprednisolone. According to the paper, TCR Vbeta CDR3 sequencing was carried out on some 130 peripheral blood samples, which came from about 45 ophthalmopathy, fewer than 80 hyperthyroidism and approximately 17 progressor patients.

Based on the germline V gene, the CDR1 and CDR2 sequences are SGHVS and FNYEAQ. Its CDR3 holds 19 amino acids, cysteine through phenylalanine. This entry keeps only the CDR3 DNA: 57 bases, framed from base 1. Unmatched junction bases come to 22, with V trimmed by 5 bases and J by 6 bases. The TCR beta CDR3 regions were amplified from the RNA transcripts. The first round of RT-PCR for the TCR CDR3 was performed with the HTBI primer set and the Qiagen OneStep RT-PCR kit. A second multiplex PCR round built the libraries, followed by size selection and purification. Libraries were sequenced paired-end with 100 bp reads on an Illumina HiSeq2000. As for the authors' bioinformatics: Raw data were processed with SOAPnuke, discarding reads with adapters, uncalled bases, mean Phred below 15, or no exact constant-primer or identifier match. High-quality paired reads were merged using COPE v1.2.5, and each unique nucleotide sequence was defined as a clonotype. Clonotypes were aligned to IMGT TRBV, TRBD and TRBJ reference segments using MiTCR v1.1. The analysis included only V-J combinations with a frequency above 0.0001, which together covered 99% to 99.2% of the repertoires. A TCS score was defined as the ratio of F50 (clonal expansion) to E x V (chaos), with BLOSUM62-based TCRdist applied between CDR3 peptides within each V-J. Welch's t-statistics and random forest reduced around 520 V-J features to 13, which were used in a naive Bayes classifier (R e1071). The Morisita-Horn index was used to measure how similar the thyroid and blood repertoires were. TCRdb redid the processing of the public reads, applying fastp at Q25 and MiXCR, and retained in-frame beta chains. Under each unique CDR3 protein, matching rows form one entry showing the most common genes and DNA. TCRdb, not the authors, supplied the V and J calls. Within this sample are about 570,000 distinct CDR3 sequences, with 35% to 55% of them counted one time only. The ten largest account for 15% to 20% of the sample.

What the authors observed across the whole study: Blood samples also contained most of the expanded thyroid clonotypes (frequency above 0.001), which suggests that blood repertoires may reflect thyroid immune responses. A 13 V-J signature model separated ophthalmopathy from stable hyperthyroidism, with around 88% sensitivity and roughly 82% specificity in cross-validation and 80%/75% in testing. During validation, the model predicted progression to ophthalmopathy a median of approximately 7 months ahead of onset, with around 71% sensitivity and 72.22% specificity. Sample size was not statistically predetermined, and blinding of investigators to group allocation was not performed.

The chain employs TRBV7-6 and TRBJ2-7; 10 bases in the middle match TRBD2. This clonotype originated in an adult woman with Graves' disease, either hyperthyroidism or ophthalmopathy (not recorded which). The sequenced material came from peripheral blood or thyroid tissue (not recorded which). The nucleotide sequence reads as follows: TGTGCCAGCAGCCCCGTCCCCGGACTAGCGGAGCAATCGTTTCGCGAGCAGTACTTC. Translated, it gives CASSPVPGLAEQSFREQYF.